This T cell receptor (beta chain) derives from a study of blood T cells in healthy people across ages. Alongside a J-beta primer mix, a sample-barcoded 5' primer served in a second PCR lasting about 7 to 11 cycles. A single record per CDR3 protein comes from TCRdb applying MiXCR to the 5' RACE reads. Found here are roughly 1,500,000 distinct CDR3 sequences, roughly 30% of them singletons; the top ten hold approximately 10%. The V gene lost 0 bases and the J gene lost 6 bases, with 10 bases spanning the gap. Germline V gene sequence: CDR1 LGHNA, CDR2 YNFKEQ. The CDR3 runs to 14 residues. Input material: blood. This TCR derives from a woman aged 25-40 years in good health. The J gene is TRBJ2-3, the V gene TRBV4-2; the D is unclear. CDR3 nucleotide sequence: TGTGCCAGCAGCCAAGAACTTCTAGGGGATACGCAGTATTTT. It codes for CASSQELLGDTQYF.